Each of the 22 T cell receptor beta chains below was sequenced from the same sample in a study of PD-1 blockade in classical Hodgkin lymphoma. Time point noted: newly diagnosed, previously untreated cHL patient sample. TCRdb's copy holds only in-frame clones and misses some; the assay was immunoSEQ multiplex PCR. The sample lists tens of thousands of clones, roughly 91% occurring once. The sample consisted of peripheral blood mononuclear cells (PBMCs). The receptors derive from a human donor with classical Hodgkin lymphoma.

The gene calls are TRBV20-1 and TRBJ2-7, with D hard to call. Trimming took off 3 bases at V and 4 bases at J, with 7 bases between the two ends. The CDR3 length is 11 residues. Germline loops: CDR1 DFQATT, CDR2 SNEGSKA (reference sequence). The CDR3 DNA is TGCAGTGCTAGCCAGCCATACGAGCAGTACTTC. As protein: CSASQPYEQYF.

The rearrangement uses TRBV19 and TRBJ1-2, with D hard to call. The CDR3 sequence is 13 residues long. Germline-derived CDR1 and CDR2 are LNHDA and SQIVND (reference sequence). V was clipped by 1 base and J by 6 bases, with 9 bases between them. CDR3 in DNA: TGTGCCAGTAGTATAGCGGGTCTGGATGGCTACACCTTC. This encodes CASSIAGLDGYTF.

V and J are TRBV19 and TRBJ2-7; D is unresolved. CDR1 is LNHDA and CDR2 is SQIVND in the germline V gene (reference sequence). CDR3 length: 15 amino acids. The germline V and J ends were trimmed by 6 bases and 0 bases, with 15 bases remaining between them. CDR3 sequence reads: CASSFEASSSYEQYF. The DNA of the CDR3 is TGTGCCAGTAGCTTTGAGGCTTCAAGCTCCTACGAGCAGTACTTC.

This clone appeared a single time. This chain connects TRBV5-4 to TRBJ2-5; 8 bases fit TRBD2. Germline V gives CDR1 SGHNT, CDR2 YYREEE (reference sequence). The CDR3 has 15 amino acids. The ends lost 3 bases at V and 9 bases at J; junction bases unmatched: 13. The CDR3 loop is CASSYGLANGEAQYF. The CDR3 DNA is TGTGCCAGCAGCTATGGACTAGCAAACGGGGAGGCCCAGTACTTC.

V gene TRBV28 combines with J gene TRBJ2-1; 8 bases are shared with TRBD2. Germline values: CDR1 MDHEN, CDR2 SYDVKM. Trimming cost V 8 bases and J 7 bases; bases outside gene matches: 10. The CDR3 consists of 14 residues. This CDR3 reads CASFRGLDFNEQFF. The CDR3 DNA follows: TGTGCCAGCTTTAGGGGACTAGACTTTAATGAGCAGTTCTTC.

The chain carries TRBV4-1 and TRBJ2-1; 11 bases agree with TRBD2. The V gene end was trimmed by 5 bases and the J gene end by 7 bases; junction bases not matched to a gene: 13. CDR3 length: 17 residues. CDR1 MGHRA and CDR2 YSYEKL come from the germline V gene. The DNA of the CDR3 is TGCGCCAGCAGCACCGGACTAGCGGGTATATTGAGGAATGAGCAGTTCTTC. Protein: CASSTGLAGILRNEQFF.

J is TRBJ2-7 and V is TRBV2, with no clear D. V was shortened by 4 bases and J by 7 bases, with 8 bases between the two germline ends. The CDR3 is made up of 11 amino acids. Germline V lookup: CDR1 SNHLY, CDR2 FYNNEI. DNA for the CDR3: TGTGCCAGCAGTGTGGTGGGGGAGCAGTACGTC. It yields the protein CASSVVGEQYV.

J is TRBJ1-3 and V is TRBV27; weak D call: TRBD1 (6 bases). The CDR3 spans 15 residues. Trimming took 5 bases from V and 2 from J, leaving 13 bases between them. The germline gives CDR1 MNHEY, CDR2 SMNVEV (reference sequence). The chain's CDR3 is CASSITGIPGNTIYF. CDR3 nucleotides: TGTGCCAGCAGTATCACAGGGATTCCTGGAAACACCATATATTTT.

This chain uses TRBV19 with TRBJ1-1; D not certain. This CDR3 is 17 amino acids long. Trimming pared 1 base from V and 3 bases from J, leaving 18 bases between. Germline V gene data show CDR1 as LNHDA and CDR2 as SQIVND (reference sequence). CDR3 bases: TGTGCCAGTAGTATAGCACAACGGATGACCCTTTACACTGAAGCTTTCTTT. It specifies CASSIAQRMTLYTEAFF.

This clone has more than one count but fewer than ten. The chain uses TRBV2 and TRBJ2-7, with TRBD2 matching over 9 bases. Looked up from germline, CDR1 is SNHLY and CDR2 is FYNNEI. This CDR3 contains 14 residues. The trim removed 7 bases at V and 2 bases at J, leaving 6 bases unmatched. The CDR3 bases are TGTGCCAGCAAAGAGCGGGAGGCCACCTACGAGCAGTACGTC. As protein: CASKEREATYEQYV.

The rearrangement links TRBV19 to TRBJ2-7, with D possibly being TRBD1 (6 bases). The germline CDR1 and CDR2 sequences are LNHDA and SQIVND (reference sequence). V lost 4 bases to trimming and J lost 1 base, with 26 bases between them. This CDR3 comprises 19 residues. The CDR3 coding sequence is TGTGCCAGTAGTACGGACAGTTCCTCGGGGCTACCCCATTCCTACGAGCAGTACGTC. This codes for CASSTDSSSGLPHSYEQYV.

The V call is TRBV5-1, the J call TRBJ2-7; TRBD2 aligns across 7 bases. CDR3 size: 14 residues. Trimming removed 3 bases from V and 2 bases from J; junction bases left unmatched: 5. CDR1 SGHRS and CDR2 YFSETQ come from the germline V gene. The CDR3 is CASSWAGEAYEQYF. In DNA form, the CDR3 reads TGCGCCAGCAGCTGGGCGGGGGAGGCCTACGAGCAGTACTTC.

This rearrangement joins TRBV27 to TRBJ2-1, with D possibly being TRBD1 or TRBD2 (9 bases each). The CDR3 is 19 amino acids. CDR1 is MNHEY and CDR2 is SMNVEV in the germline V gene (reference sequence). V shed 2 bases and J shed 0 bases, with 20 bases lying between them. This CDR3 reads CASSLGQGLAGSSYNEQFF. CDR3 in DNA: TGTGCCAGCAGTTTAGGACAGGGGCTAGCGGGAAGCTCCTACAATGAGCAGTTCTTC.

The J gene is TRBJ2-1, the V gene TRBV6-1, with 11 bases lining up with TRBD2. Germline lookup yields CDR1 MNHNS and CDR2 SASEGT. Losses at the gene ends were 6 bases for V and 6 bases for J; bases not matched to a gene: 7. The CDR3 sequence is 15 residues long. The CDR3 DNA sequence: TGTGCCAGCAGAACACTAGCGGGAGTTTTCAATGAGCAGTTCTTC. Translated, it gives CASRTLAGVFNEQFF.

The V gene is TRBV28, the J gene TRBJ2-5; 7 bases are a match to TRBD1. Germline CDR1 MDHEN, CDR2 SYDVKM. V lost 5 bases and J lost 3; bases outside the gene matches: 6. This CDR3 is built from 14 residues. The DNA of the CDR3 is TGTGCCAGCAGTCCCGACAGGGTCGAAGAGACCCAGTACTTC. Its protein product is CASSPDRVEETQYF.

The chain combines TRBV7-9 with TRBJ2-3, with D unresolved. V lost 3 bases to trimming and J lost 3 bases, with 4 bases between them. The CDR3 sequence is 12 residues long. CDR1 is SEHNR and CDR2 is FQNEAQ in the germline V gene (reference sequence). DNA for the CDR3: TGTGCCAGCAGCTTCGGTACAGATACGCAGTATTTT. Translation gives CASSFGTDTQYF. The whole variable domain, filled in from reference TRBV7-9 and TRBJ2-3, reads DTGVSQNPRHKITKRGQNVTFRCDPISEHNRLYWYRQTLGQGPEFLTYFQNEAQLEKSRLLSDRFSAERPKGSFSTLEIQRTEQGDSAMYLCASSFGTDTQYFGPGTRLTVL.

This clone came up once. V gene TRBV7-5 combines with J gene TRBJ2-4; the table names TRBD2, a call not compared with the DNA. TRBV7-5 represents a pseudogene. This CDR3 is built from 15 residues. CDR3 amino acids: CVRSRVLLAKNIQYF. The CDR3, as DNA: TGTGTCAGAAGCCGTGTCCTGTTAGCCAAAAACATTCAGTACTTC.

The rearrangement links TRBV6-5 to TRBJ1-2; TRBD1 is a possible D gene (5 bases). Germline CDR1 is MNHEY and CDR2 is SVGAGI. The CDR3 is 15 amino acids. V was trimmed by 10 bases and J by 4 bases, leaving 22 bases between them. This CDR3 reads CATTRSSPGGYGYTF. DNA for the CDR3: TGTGCCACCACCAGGTCCTCTCCCGGGGGCTATGGCTACACCTTC.

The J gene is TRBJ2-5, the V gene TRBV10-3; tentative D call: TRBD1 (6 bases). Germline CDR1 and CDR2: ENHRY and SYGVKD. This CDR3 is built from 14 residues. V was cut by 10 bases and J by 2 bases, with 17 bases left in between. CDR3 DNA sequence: TGTGCCACAAAACCGACAGGTCAACAAGAGACCCAGTACTTC. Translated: CATKPTGQQETQYF.

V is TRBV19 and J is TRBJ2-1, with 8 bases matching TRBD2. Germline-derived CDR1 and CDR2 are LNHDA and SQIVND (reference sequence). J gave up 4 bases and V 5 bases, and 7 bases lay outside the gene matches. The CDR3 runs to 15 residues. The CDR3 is CASSFLSGSYNEQFF. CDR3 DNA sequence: TGTGCCAGTAGTTTCCTAAGCGGGAGTTACAATGAGCAGTTCTTC.

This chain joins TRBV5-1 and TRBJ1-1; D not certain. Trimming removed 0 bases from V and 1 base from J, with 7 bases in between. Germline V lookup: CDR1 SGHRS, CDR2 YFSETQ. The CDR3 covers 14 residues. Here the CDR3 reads CASSLAGSNTEAFF. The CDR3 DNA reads TGCGCCAGCAGCTTGGCGGGCTCGAACACTGAAGCTTTCTTT. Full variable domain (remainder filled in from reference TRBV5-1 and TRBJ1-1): KAGVTQTPRYLIKTRGQQVTLSCSPISGHRSVSWYQQTPGQGLQFLFEYFSETQRNKGNFPGRFSGRQFSNSRSEMNVSTLELGDSALYLCASSLAGSNTEAFFGQGTRLTVV.

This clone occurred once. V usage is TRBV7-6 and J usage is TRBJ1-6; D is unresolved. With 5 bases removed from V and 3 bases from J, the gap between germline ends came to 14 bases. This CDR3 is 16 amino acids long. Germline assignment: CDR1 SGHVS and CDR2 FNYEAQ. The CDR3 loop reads CASSPKEQNYNSPLHF. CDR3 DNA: TGTGCCAGCAGCCCCAAGGAACAGAACTATAATTCACCCCTCCACTTT.